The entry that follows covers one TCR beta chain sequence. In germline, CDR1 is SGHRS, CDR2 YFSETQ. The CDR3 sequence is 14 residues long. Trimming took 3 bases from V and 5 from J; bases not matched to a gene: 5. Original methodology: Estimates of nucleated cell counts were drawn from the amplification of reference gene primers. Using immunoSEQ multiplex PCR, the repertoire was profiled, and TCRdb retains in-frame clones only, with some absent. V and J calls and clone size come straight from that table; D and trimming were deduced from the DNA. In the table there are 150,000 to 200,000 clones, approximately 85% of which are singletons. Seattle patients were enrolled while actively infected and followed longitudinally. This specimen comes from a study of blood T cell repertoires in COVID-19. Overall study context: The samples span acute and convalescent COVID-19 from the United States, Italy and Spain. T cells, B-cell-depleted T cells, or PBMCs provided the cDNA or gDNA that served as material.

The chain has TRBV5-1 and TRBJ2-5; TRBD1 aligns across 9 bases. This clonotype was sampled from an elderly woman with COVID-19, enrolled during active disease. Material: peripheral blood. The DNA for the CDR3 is TGCGCCAGCAGCTCAACACAGGGGGCCGAGACCCAGTACTTC. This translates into CASSSTQGAETQYF.